This TCR beta chain was retrieved from a study of response to subunit inactivated influenza vaccine. The study's findings and limits: Each seasonal flu vaccination may recruit only limited new T cells, authors suggested.

Per germline, CDR1 LGHDT and CDR2 YNNKEL (reference sequence). Trimming cost V 2 bases and J 3 bases; bases outside gene matches: 7. The CDR3 length is 16 residues. This clonotype was detected ten times or more. Its antigen is as yet unknown. TCRdb re-analysed the RT-PCR reads in MiXCR, keeping a single row per CDR3 protein. The sample has roughly 700,000 distinct CDR3 sequences; approximately 13% are singletons. This chain uses TRBV3-1 with TRBJ2-3; 8 positions match TRBD2. This receptor was taken from a man aged 45-60 years who received an inactivated influenza vaccine. Source: PBMCs from blood, taken around two weeks before vaccination. DNA for the CDR3: TGTGCCAGCAGCCAATCGGGCGGGGGGCAGACAGATACGCAGTATTTT. Residues: CASSQSGGGQTDTQYF.